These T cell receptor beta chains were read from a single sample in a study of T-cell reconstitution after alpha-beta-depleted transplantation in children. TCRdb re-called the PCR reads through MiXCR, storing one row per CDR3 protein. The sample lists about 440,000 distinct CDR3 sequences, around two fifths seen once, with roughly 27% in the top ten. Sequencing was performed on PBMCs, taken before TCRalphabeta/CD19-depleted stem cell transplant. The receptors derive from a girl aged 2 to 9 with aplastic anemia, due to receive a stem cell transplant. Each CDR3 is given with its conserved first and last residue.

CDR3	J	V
CASSWYSITGTSGRAADTQYF	TRBJ2-3	TRBV11-1
CASSFGGRADTQYF	TRBJ2-3	TRBV7-2
CASSGKGTMQETQYF	TRBJ2-5	TRBV18
CASSHFHRGVTTEQYF	TRBJ2-7	TRBV7-6
CSFRSTSAYNEQFF	TRBJ2-1	TRBV29-1
CASNGLAGVLGGKVEYF	TRBJ2-5	TRBV2
CSVQRGGSGNEQFF	TRBJ2-1	TRBV29-1
CSVDGQGAPYGYTF	TRBJ1-2	TRBV29-1
CSAPGQGLEDTQYF	TRBJ2-3	TRBV20-1
CASNKGSASYEQYF	TRBJ2-7	TRBV6-1
CASTNADFTDTQYF	TRBJ2-3	TRBV11-2
CASSYSKGLAGSNEQFF	TRBJ2-1	TRBV6-5
CSAARGKGWTPREQYF	TRBJ2-7	TRBV20-1
CASTPGIQETQYF	TRBJ2-5	TRBV5-5
CATSLGYSPLHF	TRBJ1-6	TRBV15